Below, 21 T cell receptor beta chains from the same sample are listed, as sequenced in a study of T cells in Graves' hyperthyroidism and ophthalmopathy. Amplified regions were TCR beta CDR3 sequences from RNA transcripts. The HTBI set primed first-round TCR CDR3 RT-PCR. TCRdb redid the calling of the multiplex PCR reads with MiXCR, one entry per CDR3 protein. The data hold 500,000 or so distinct CDR3 sequences, with about a sixth observed a single time. The sequenced sample consisted of blood. These receptors all come from a young woman with Graves' ophthalmopathy.

The J gene is TRBJ2-3, the V gene TRBV10-3, with 14 bases matching TRBD2. Looked up from germline, CDR1 is ENHRY and CDR2 is SYGVKD. J was trimmed by 5 bases and V by 10 bases; bases with no gene match: 5. This CDR3 is 14 amino acids long. CDR3 residues: CATGLAGGQDTQYF. For the CDR3, the DNA is TGTGCCACCGGACTAGCGGGAGGTCAAGATACGCAGTATTTT.

This clonotype was detected a few times. The chain couples TRBV27 to TRBJ1-2; 8 bases line up with TRBD1. V lost 5 bases and J lost 5; bases outside the gene matches: 7. CDR3 length equals 14 residues. Germline CDR1 reads MNHEY; CDR2 reads SMNVEV (reference sequence). CDR3 DNA sequence: TGTGCCAGCAGTGTCACAGGGGGAAATTATGGCTACACCTTC. This sequence encodes CASSVTGGNYGYTF.

V and J are TRBV27 and TRBJ1-6; D not certain. The V gene's germline CDR1 is MNHEY and CDR2 SMNVEV (reference sequence). Trimming cost V 8 bases and J 3 bases, with 14 bases left between them. This CDR3 has 15 residues. CDR3: CASCSPGDYNSPLHF. CDR3 coding DNA: TGTGCCAGCTGCTCCCCGGGAGACTATAATTCACCCCTCCACTTT.

This clonotype has ten or more counts. J is TRBJ2-7 and V is TRBV7-3, with 10 bases matching TRBD1. V lost 4 bases and J lost 1; bases outside the gene matches: 7. This CDR3 has 16 amino acids. CDR1 and CDR2 from the germline V gene are SGHTA and FQGTGA. The CDR3 sequence is CASSSRGQGTSYEQYF. CDR3 nucleotide sequence: TGTGCCAGCAGCTCTCGGGGACAGGGGACTTCCTACGAGCAGTACTTC.

This clonotype was counted between two and nine times. The chain employs TRBV6-5 and TRBJ2-3; the D is unclear. Trimming removed 2 bases from V and 4 bases from J, with 10 bases in between. This CDR3 has 14 amino acids. The germline V gene encodes CDR1 MNHEY and CDR2 SVGAGI. CDR3 coding DNA: TGTGCCAGCAGTTACAGGTCAGAAGCAGATACGCAGTATTTT. Translated: CASSYRSEADTQYF.

This clonotype was observed a handful of times. The chain couples TRBV6-1 to TRBJ2-5, with TRBD2 matching 8 bases. In germline, CDR1 is MNHNS, CDR2 SASEGT. V was clipped by 4 bases and J by 1 base; unmatched bases: 5. The CDR3 is made up of 15 amino acids. In nucleotides, the CDR3 is TGTGCCAGCAGTGTCGGTAGCGGGACCCAAGAGACCCAGTACTTC. Its protein product is CASSVGSGTQETQYF.

This clonotype was observed many times. V and J are TRBV13 and TRBJ2-7; 8 positions agree with TRBD1. V shed 6 bases and J 1 base; nucleotides not matched to a gene: 5. The CDR3 loop spans 14 amino acids. Germline lookup yields CDR1 PRHDT and CDR2 FYEKMQ (reference sequence). The CDR3 DNA follows: TGTGCCAGCAGTTCAACAGGGGGTTCCTACGAGCAGTACTTC. It is translated as CASSSTGGSYEQYF. Variable domain in full (rest from reference TRBV13 and TRBJ2-7): AAGVIQSPRHLIKEKRETATLKCYPIPRHDTVYWYQQGPGQDPQFLISFYEKMQSDKGSIPDRFSAQQFSDYHSELNMSSLELGDSALYFCASSSTGGSYEQYFGPGTRLTVT.

This clonotype was detected a few times. J is TRBJ2-3 and V is TRBV27; D gene uncertain. Looked up from germline, CDR1 is MNHEY and CDR2 is SMNVEV (reference sequence). CDR3 length: 13 residues. V lost 5 bases, J lost 1 base, and 7 bases lay in between. Written as DNA, the CDR3 is TGTGCCAGCAGTCGTCTGGGCACAGATACGCAGTATTTT. It yields the protein CASSRLGTDTQYF.

This clonotype was counted a few times. CDR3 coding DNA: TGTGCCAGCAGTCAACCGGGTGAGCCCCAGCATTTT. Its protein product is CASSQPGEPQHF. The chain employs TRBV27 and TRBJ1-5; D call uncertain. Germline V gene lookup returns CDR1 MNHEY and CDR2 SMNVEV (reference sequence). V was clipped by 5 bases and J by 8 bases, with 10 bases between them. CDR3 length: 12 residues.

This clonotype was picked up many times. The chain links TRBV7-2 to TRBJ2-5; D remains ambiguous. Germline V lookup: CDR1 SGHTA, CDR2 FQGNSA. With 5 bases removed from V and 5 bases from J, the gap between germline ends came to 12 bases. This CDR3 spans 13 amino acids. As DNA, the CDR3 is TGTGCCAGCAGCCACCGCGACCGGGAGACCCAGTACTTC. Its translation: CASSHRDRETQYF.

Only a few counts were recorded for this clonotype. The chain combines TRBV10-3 with TRBJ2-3; TRBD2 aligns across 7 bases. This CDR3 spans 17 amino acids. CDR1 and CDR2 (germline): ENHRY, SYGVKD. The V gene end was trimmed by 3 bases and the J gene end by 1 base; junction bases not matched to a gene: 10. CDR3 bases: TGTGCCATCAGTGACCCGCGGGGGAGAGGTGGCACAGATACGCAGTATTTT. Residues: CAISDPRGRGGTDTQYF.

This clonotype was counted at least ten times. The V call is TRBV28, the J call TRBJ1-2; 7 bases match TRBD1. This CDR3 spans 14 amino acids. Germline assignment: CDR1 MDHEN and CDR2 SYDVKM. The V gene end was trimmed by 3 bases and the J gene end by 4 bases; junction bases not matched to a gene: 5. The CDR3 bases are TGTGCCAGCAGTTTGACAGGGCCGCCCTATGGCTACACCTTC. It codes for CASSLTGPPYGYTF.

This clonotype was observed a few times. V usage is TRBV2 and J usage is TRBJ2-3; a weak D match, TRBD2 (5 bases). This CDR3 spans 17 amino acids. Per germline, CDR1 SNHLY and CDR2 FYNNEI. V lost 0 bases, J lost 4 bases, and 17 bases lay in between. CDR3 region: CASSEALERTYPDTQYF. CDR3 coding DNA: TGTGCCAGCAGTGAAGCGCTCGAACGGACTTACCCAGATACGCAGTATTTT. The variable domain in full, completed from reference TRBV2 and TRBJ2-3, reads EPEVTQTPSHQVTQMGQEVILRCVPISNHLYFYWYRQILGQKVEFLVSFYNNEISEKSEIFDDQFSVERPDGSNFTLKIRSTKLEDSAMYFCASSEALERTYPDTQYFGPGTRLTVL.

In this sample, this clonotype turned up a few times. The V and J genes are TRBV20-1 and TRBJ1-4; TRBD1 matches 9 bases. The V and J ends lost 4 bases and 4 bases, in that order; junction bases with no gene match: 4. The CDR3 spans 14 residues. From germline, CDR1 is DFQATT and CDR2 SNEGSKA (reference sequence). CDR3: CSAKPGQGNEKLFF. CDR3 bases: TGCAGTGCTAAACCGGGACAGGGTAATGAAAAACTGTTTTTT.

This clonotype was counted at least ten times. This chain uses TRBV2 with TRBJ2-3, with D possibly TRBD1 on 5 matching bases. This CDR3 spans 13 amino acids. From germline, CDR1 is SNHLY and CDR2 FYNNEI. The V end lost 5 bases, the J end lost 4 bases, and 10 bases lay between the germline ends. This CDR3 reads CASSFVGADTQYF. The DNA for the CDR3 is TGTGCCAGCAGTTTTGTAGGGGCAGATACGCAGTATTTT.

There are a few counts of this clonotype. The chain's CDR3 is CASSHREQYF. DNA of the CDR3: TGCGCCAGCAGCCACCGCGAGCAGTACTTC. This chain connects TRBV4-1 to TRBJ2-7; no definite D call. The CDR3 is made up of 10 amino acids. Germline V gene data show CDR1 as MGHRA and CDR2 as YSYEKL. The V gene lost 3 bases and the J gene lost 6 bases, with 3 bases spanning the gap.

At least ten counts were recorded for this clonotype. The chain carries TRBV13 and TRBJ2-2, with D tentatively TRBD1 or TRBD2 (5 bases each). Germline-derived CDR1 and CDR2 are PRHDT and FYEKMQ (reference sequence). The CDR3 totals 16 residues. V lost 5 bases and J lost 2, with 15 bases in between. CDR3 nucleotide sequence: TGTGCCAGCAGCACCCCGGGACGGCTTAACACCGGGGAGCTGTTTTTT. Protein product: CASSTPGRLNTGELFF.

The rearrangement links TRBV4-1 to TRBJ1-1, with TRBD1 matching over 9 bases. V trimming: 0 bases; J trimming: 5 bases; junction bases outside the gene matches: 13. Germline values: CDR1 MGHRA, CDR2 YSYEKL. The CDR3 sequence is 18 residues long. The CDR3 is CASSQDVWTSGTGTEAFF. CDR3 in DNA: TGCGCCAGCAGCCAAGATGTCTGGACTAGCGGGACAGGGACTGAAGCTTTCTTT.

J is TRBJ2-5 and V is TRBV9; TRBD1 agrees at 7 bases. From germline, CDR1 is SGDLS and CDR2 YYNGEE. The CDR3 extends over 16 amino acids. Trimming took 4 bases from V and 3 from J; bases not matched to a gene: 12. CDR3: CASSLRPGTDKETQYF. In nucleotides, the CDR3 is TGTGCCAGCAGCTTACGCCCCGGGACAGATAAAGAGACCCAGTACTTC.

This clonotype was counted many times. The chain links TRBV6-6 to TRBJ1-3; D possibly corresponds to TRBD1 (5 bases). This CDR3 has 16 residues. Germline lookup yields CDR1 MNHNY and CDR2 SVGAGI (reference sequence). V lost 0 bases, J lost 1 base, and 10 bases lay in between. CDR3 in amino acids: CASSYSNRGSGNTIYF. CDR3 nucleotide sequence: TGTGCCAGCAGTTACTCGAACCGGGGGTCTGGAAACACCATATATTTT.

The chain employs TRBV24-1 and TRBJ2-1, with D possibly TRBD2 on 6 matching bases. V was pared by 4 bases and J by 8 bases, with 17 bases between. The V gene's germline CDR1 is KGHDR and CDR2 SFDVKD. The CDR3 totals 15 residues. DNA for the CDR3: TGTGCCACCAGTGACGACACCTGGGGGGTCGATGAGCAGTTCTTC. Its protein is CATSDDTWGVDEQFF.